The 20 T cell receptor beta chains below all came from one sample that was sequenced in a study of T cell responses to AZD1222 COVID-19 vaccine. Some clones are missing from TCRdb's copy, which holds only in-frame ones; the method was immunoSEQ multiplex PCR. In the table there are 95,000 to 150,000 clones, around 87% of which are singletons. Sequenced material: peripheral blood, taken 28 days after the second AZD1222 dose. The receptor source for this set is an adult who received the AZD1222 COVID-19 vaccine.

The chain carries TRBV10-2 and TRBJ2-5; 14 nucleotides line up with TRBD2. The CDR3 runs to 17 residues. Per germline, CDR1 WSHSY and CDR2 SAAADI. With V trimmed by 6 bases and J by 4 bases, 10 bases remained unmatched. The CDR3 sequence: CASRPHSGLAGGETQYF. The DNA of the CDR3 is TGCGCCAGCAGGCCCCATTCCGGACTAGCGGGGGGAGAGACCCAGTACTTC.

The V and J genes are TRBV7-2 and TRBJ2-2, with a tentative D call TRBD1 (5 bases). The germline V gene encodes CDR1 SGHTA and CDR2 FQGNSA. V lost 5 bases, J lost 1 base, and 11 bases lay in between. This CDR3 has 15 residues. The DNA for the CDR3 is TGTGCCAGCAGCCTTAACAGGTGGAACACCGGGGAGCTGTTTTTT. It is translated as CASSLNRWNTGELFF.

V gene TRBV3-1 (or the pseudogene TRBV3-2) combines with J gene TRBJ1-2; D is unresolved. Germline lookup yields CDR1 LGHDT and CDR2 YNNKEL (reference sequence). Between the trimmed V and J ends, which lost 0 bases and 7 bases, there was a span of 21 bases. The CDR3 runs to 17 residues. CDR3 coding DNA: TGTGCCAGCAGCCAAGATCTCACCCGGGGTCTTTGGGGTGGCTACACCTTC. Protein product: CASSQDLTRGLWGGYTF.

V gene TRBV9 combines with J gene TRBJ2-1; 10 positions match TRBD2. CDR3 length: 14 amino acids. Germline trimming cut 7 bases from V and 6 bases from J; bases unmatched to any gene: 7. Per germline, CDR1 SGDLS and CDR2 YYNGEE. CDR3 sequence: CASSVTSGANEQFF. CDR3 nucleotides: TGTGCCAGCTCGGTAACTAGCGGGGCCAATGAGCAGTTCTTC.

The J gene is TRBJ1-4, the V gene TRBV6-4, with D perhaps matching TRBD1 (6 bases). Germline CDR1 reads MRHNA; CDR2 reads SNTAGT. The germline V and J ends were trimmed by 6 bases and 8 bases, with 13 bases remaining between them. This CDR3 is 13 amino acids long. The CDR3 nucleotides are TGTGCCAGCAGCCCCGAGGGGGGGGAAAAACTGTTTTTT. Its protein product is CASSPEGGEKLFF.

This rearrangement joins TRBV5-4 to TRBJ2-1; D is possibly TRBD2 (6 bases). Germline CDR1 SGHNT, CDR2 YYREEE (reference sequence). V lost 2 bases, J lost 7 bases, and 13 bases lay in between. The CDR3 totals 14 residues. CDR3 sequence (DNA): TGTGCCAGCAGCTTCCGACTAGAAAGGAATGAGCAGTTCTTC. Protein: CASSFRLERNEQFF.

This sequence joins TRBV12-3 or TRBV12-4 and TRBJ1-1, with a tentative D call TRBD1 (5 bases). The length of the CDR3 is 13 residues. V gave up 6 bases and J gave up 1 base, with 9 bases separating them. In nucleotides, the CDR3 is TGTGCCAGCAGCTCTACAGGGAACACTGAAGCTTTCTTT. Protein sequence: CASSSTGNTEAFF.

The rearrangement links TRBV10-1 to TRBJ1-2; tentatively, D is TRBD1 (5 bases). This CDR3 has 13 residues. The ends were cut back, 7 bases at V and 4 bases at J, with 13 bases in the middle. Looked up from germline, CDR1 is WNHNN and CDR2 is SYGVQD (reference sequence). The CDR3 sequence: CASIEFRVYGYTF. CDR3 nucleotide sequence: TGCGCCAGCATTGAATTCAGGGTCTATGGCTACACCTTC.

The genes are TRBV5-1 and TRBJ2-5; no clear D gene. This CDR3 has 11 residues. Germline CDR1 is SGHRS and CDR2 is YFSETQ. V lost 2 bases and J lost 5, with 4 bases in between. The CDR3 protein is CASSFKETQYF. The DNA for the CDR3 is TGCGCCAGCAGCTTCAAGGAGACCCAGTACTTC.

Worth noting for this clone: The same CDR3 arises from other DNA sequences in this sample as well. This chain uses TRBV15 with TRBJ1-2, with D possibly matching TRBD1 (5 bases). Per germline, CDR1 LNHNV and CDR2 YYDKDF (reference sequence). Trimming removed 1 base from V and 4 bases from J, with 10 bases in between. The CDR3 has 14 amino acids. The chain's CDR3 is CATSRGGDGYGYTF. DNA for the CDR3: TGTGCCACCAGCAGAGGCGGGGACGGCTATGGCTACACCTTC.

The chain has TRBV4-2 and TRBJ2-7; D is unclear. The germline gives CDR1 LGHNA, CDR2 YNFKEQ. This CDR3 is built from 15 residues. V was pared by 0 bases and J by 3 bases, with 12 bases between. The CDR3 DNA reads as TGTGCCAGCAGCCAAGATCGATCGAACAACTACGAGCAGTACTTC. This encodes CASSQDRSNNYEQYF.

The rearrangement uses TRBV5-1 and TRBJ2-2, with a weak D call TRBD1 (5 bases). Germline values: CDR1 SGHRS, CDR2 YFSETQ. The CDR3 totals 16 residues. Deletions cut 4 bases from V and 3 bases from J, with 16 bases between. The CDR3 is CASSPRHGADTGELFF. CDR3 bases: TGCGCCAGCAGCCCCCGTCATGGGGCAGACACCGGGGAGCTGTTTTTT.

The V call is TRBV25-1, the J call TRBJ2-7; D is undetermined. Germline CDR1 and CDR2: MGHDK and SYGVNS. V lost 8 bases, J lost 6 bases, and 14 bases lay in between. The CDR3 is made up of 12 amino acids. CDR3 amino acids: CASGDRVFEQYF. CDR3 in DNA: TGTGCCAGCGGAGACCGAGTTTTCGAGCAGTACTTC.

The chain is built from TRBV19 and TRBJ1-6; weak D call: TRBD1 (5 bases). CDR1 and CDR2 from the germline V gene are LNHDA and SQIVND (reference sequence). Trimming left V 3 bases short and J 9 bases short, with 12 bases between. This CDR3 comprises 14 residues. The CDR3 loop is CASSISRDGSPLHF. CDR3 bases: TGTGCCAGTAGTATCTCCAGGGACGGTTCACCCCTCCACTTT. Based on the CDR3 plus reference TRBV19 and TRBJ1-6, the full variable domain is DGGITQSPKYLFRKEGQNVTLSCEQNLNHDAMYWYRQDPGQGLRLIYYSQIVNDFQKGDIAEGYSVSREKKESFPLTVTSAQKNPTAFYLCASSISRDGSPLHFGNGTRLTVT.

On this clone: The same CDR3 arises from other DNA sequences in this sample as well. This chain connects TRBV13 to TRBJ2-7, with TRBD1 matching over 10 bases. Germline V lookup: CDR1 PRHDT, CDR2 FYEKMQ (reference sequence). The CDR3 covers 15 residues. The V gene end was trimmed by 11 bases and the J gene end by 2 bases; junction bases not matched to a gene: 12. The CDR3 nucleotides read TGTGCCTGTTCGTTCGGGGGGACAGGGGCCTACGAGCAGTACTTC. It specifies CACSFGGTGAYEQYF.

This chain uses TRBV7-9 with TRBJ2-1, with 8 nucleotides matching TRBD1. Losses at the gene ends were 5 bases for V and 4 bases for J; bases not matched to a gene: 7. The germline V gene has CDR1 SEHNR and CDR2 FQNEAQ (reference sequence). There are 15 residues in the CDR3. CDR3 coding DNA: TGTGCCAGCAGCGGCCCGGGACAGGTTTACAATGAGCAGTTCTTC. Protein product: CASSGPGQVYNEQFF.

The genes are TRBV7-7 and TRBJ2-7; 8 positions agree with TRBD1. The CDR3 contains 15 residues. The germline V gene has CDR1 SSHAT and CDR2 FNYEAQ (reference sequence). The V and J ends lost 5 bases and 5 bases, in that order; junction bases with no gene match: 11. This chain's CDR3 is CASSPGTGVGNEQYF. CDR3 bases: TGTGCCAGCAGCCCTGGGACAGGCGTTGGTAACGAGCAGTACTTC. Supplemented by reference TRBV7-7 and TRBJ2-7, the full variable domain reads GAGVSQSPRYKVTKRGQDVTLRCDPISSHATLYWYQQALGQGPEFLTYFNYEAQPDKSGLPSDRFSAERPEGSISTLTIQRTEQRDSAMYRCASSPGTGVGNEQYFGPGTRLTVT.

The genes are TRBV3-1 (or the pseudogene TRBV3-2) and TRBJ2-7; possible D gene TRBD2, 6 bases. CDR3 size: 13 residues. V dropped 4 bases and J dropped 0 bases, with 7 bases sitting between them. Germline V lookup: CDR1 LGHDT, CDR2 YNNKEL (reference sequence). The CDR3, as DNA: TGTGCCAGCAGCCTGGGGGGCTCCTACGAGCAGTACTTC. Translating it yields CASSLGGSYEQYF.

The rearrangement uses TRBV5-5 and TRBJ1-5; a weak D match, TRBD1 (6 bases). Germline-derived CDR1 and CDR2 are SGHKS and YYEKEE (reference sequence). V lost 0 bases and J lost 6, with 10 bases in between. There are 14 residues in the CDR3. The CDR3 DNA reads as TGTGCCAGCAGCTTGGACCAGGGGAGTCAGCCCCAGCATTTT. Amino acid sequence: CASSLDQGSQPQHF.

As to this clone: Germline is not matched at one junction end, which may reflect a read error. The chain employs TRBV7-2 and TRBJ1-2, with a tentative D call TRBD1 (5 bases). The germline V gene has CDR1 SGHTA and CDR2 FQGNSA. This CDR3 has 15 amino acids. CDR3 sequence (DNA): TGTGCCAGCAGATTAGACGGGACTACTAACTATGGCTACACCTTC. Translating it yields CASRLDGTTNYGYTF.